This TCR beta chain was identified during a study of CD8 T cells in Susac syndrome. Study context: Each patient with Susac syndrome, at the time of blood draw, was therapy-naive, on corticosteroids, or on intravenous immunoglobulin alone.

Whole-study results and caveats: CD4+ repertoires of Susac syndrome patients lacked detectable clonal expansion. The study admitted that it had a relatively small number of individuals in its TCR sequencing and HLA analysis.

RNA in amounts of about 0.45 to 1 ug was reverse transcribed with random hexamers. TCRdb ran MiXCR on the immunoSEQ multiplex PCR reads and lists one entry per CDR3 protein. Of 150,000 to 200,000 distinct CDR3 sequences listed, 94% are singletons. This CDR3 contains 16 residues. J lost 4 bases, V lost 5 bases, and 11 bases had no gene match. Germline V CDR1 and CDR2: SGHTA, FQGNSA. On this clonotype itself: Its antigen is unidentified.

This chain uses TRBV7-2 with TRBJ1-5, with 7 nucleotides matching TRBD1. Sequencing was done on a sample of CD4+ T cells from PBMCs. The source of this sequence is a human donor with Susac syndrome. The CDR3 loop is CASSLQPGTANQPQHF. CDR3 bases: TGTGCCAGCAGCCTCCAACCCGGGACAGCTAATCAGCCCCAGCATTTT. The variable domain in full, completed from reference TRBV7-2 and TRBJ1-5, reads GAGVSQSPSNKVTEKGKDVELRCDPISGHTALYWYRQSLGQGLEFLIYFQGNSAPDKSGLPSDRFSAERTGGSVSTLTIQRTQQEDSAVYLCASSLQPGTANQPQHFGDGTRLSIL.